A single sample gave rise to the 15 T cell receptor beta chains below, sequenced in a study of post-analysis software for immune sequencing data. The study, taken as a whole, reports: Five or six TRBV segments appeared more often in patients than in controls, and TRBV5-6, TRBV5-1 and TRBV20-1 were among these.

Their antigen targets remain unknown. Prepared TCR beta cDNA libraries contained unique molecular identifiers. One entry per CDR3 protein results from TCRdb running MiXCR on the PCR reads. The table records 800,000 to 950,000 distinct CDR3 sequences, approximately 57% of them present only once. The source material was blood. These receptors came from a girl aged 10-17 years with multiple sclerosis.

The V and J genes are TRBV9 and TRBJ1-2; no clear D. The length of the CDR3 is 14 residues. Looked up from germline, CDR1 is SGDLS and CDR2 is YYNGEE. V was clipped by 3 bases and J by 5 bases, with 14 bases between them. The CDR3 sequence is CASSADWGRYGYTF. CDR3 coding DNA: TGTGCCAGCAGCGCGGACTGGGGTAGATATGGCTACACCTTC. Looking up the rest from reference TRBV9 and TRBJ1-2 gives the full variable domain: DSGVTQTPKHLITATGQRVTLRCSPRSGDLSVYWYQQSLDQGLQFLIQYYNGEERAKGNILERFSAQQFPDLHSELNLSSLELGDSALYFCASSADWGRYGYTFGSGTRLTVV.

This chain links TRBV20-1 with TRBJ1-4; the D gene is possibly TRBD1 (6 bases). From germline, CDR1 is DFQATT and CDR2 SNEGSKA (reference sequence). This CDR3 has 18 residues. Trimming took 3 bases from V and 3 from J, leaving 23 bases between them. CDR3 in amino acids: CSASGKQGFRSPNEKLFF. CDR3 nucleotides: TGCAGTGCTAGTGGGAAACAGGGATTTAGGTCACCTAATGAAAAACTGTTTTTT.

This sequence joins TRBV28 and TRBJ2-7; TRBD2 aligns across 8 bases. Germline V gene lookup returns CDR1 MDHEN and CDR2 SYDVKM. The CDR3 length is 16 residues. V lost 3 bases and J lost 3; bases outside the gene matches: 10. The CDR3 loop reads CASSFQFGGAHYEQYF. CDR3 coding DNA: TGTGCCAGCAGTTTTCAATTCGGGGGGGCTCACTACGAGCAGTACTTC. The full variable domain, in which reference TRBV28 and TRBJ2-7 provide the parts outside the CDR3, is DVKVTQSSRYLVKRTGEKVFLECVQDMDHENMFWYRQDPGLGLRLIYFSYDVKMKEKGDIPEGYSVSREKKERFSLILESASTNQTSMYLCASSFQFGGAHYEQYFGPGTRLTVT.

This clonotype was counted a few times. This rearrangement joins TRBV5-1 to TRBJ2-3; tentatively, D is TRBD1 (5 bases). Trimming stripped 5 bases from V and 3 bases from J, with 10 bases between. CDR1 is SGHRS and CDR2 is YFSETQ in the germline V gene. The CDR3 has 13 amino acids. Written as DNA, the CDR3 is TGCGCCAGCAGGGATGCAGGGACAGATACGCAGTATTTT. Its translation: CASRDAGTDTQYF.

The sample holds one count of this clonotype. The chain carries TRBV2 and TRBJ2-5; D is perhaps TRBD1 or TRBD2 (6 bases each). CDR1 SNHLY and CDR2 FYNNEI come from the germline V gene. The CDR3 has 14 residues. The V and J ends lost 10 bases and 11 bases respectively, with 26 bases between them. The CDR3, as DNA: TGTGCCACACTAGGGGGGCAACCGGGCAATGAGCAGTACTTC. Its translation: CATLGGQPGNEQYF.

V and J are TRBV3-1 and TRBJ1-2, with D possibly matching TRBD1 (6 bases). The CDR3 covers 13 residues. V shed 6 bases and J shed 8 bases, with 16 bases lying between them. From germline, CDR1 is LGHDT and CDR2 YNNKEL (reference sequence). The CDR3 nucleotides read TGTGCCAGCAGTACAGGGACGAGAGGGGGCTACACCTTC. The encoded protein is CASSTGTRGGYTF.

The sample holds one count of this clonotype. V and J are TRBV27 and TRBJ1-5; D remains ambiguous. This CDR3 has 12 amino acids. The V end was cut by 3 bases, the J end by 3 bases, with 3 bases between. The V gene's germline CDR1 is MNHEY and CDR2 SMNVEV (reference sequence). CDR3 amino acids: CASSFANQPQHF. The CDR3 coding sequence is TGTGCCAGCAGTTTCGCCAATCAGCCCCAGCATTTT.

With regard to this clonotype: The germline gene is not matched at one end of the junction; a read error may be the cause. CDR3 residues: CASSQRAGRYQEAQYF. In nucleotides, the CDR3 is TGTGCCAGCAGCCAAAGGGCAGGGAGGTACCAAGAGGCCCAGTACTTC. The genes are TRBV11-1 and TRBJ2-5, with a possible D match to TRBD2 (6 bases). The CDR3 has 16 amino acids. Germline V CDR1 and CDR2: SGHAT, FQDESV (reference sequence).

The chain recombines TRBV13 with TRBJ2-7; 8 positions agree with TRBD2. Unmatched junction bases numbered 5, after V lost 2 bases and J lost 2 bases. Germline CDR1 is PRHDT and CDR2 is FYEKMQ (reference sequence). The CDR3 sequence is 15 residues long. The CDR3: CASSLSGGDTYEQYF. CDR3 DNA: TGTGCCAGCAGCTTAAGCGGGGGTGATACCTACGAGCAGTACTTC.

The chain has TRBV6-5 and TRBJ1-1, with D tentatively TRBD1 (5 bases). The CDR3 covers 14 residues. Germline lookup yields CDR1 MNHEY and CDR2 SVGAGI. V was trimmed by 8 bases and J by 0 bases, leaving 13 bases between them. DNA for the CDR3: TGTGCCAGCCTAGGGGCTTCCATGAACACTGAAGCTTTCTTT. Its protein product is CASLGASMNTEAFF.

Written as DNA, the CDR3 is TGTGCCAGCAGCTCACTCCCGGGACTAGTATACGAGCAGTACTTC. It yields the protein CASSSLPGLVYEQYF. The rearrangement uses TRBV7-2 and TRBJ2-7; 8 bases match TRBD2. The CDR3 is made up of 15 amino acids. The V segment lost 4 bases and the J segment 4 bases; nucleotides outside the gene matches: 9. The germline V gene encodes CDR1 SGHTA and CDR2 FQGNSA.

This clonotype was detected only a few times. The chain carries TRBV12-3 or TRBV12-4 and TRBJ2-5; no firm D call. The CDR3 has 11 residues. V lost 6 bases and J lost 5, with 7 bases in between. DNA of the CDR3: TGTGCCAGCAGCAACCGGGAGACCCAGTACTTC. Translated: CASSNRETQYF.

V and J are TRBV6-1 and TRBJ2-7; D tentatively reads TRBD1 or TRBD2 (5 bases each). Germline CDR1 reads MNHNS; CDR2 reads SASEGT. Trimming left V 2 bases short and J 0 bases short, with 17 bases between. This CDR3 is 17 amino acids long. CDR3 in DNA: TGTGCCAGCAGTGAACGGGTGTGGGGGATAAGCTCCTACGAGCAGTACTTC. Protein product: CASSERVWGISSYEQYF.

The rearrangement joins TRBV29-1 to TRBJ1-6; possibly TRBD1 for D (6 bases). Trimming removed 6 bases at V and 6 bases at J, with 12 bases between. Per germline, CDR1 SQVTM and CDR2 ANQGSEA. This CDR3 has 13 residues. The CDR3 DNA reads as TGCAGCGTCTGCGGGGGGGCTAATTCACCCCTCCACTTT. It codes for CSVCGGANSPLHF.

The V and J genes are TRBV5-1 and TRBJ2-1; 11 bases match TRBD2. This CDR3 contains 16 residues. The trim removed 5 bases at V and 2 bases at J, leaving 6 bases unmatched. The germline V gene has CDR1 SGHRS and CDR2 YFSETQ. This CDR3 reads CASSALAGGPYNEQFF. CDR3 nucleotides: TGCGCCAGCAGTGCCTTAGCGGGGGGGCCCTACAATGAGCAGTTCTTC.